This T cell receptor beta chain was documented in a study of blood T cell repertoires in COVID-19. Across the whole study: The United States, Italy and Spain supplied acute and convalescent COVID-19 samples. Sources were T cells, B-cell-depleted T cells, or PBMCs; the material itself was cDNA or gDNA.

Authors' processing steps: For nucleated cells, counts were estimated from reference gene primer amplification. Sequencing used immunoSEQ multiplex PCR; TCRdb keeps in-frame clones, though not all of them. That table gives V, J and clone size, and the DNA gave D and trimming. The sample yields over 300,000 clones, about 83% seen once. The germline gives CDR1 SNHLY, CDR2 FYNNEI. This CDR3 has 14 residues. With V trimmed by 6 bases and J by 3 bases, 5 bases remained unmatched. V usage is TRBV2 and J usage is TRBJ2-1; 7 bases are a match to TRBD1. The specimen sequenced was peripheral blood. This clonotype was sampled from a woman between 50 and 59 years old with acute or convalescent COVID-19. CDR3 loop: CASRGQSLYNEQFF. CDR3 bases: TGTGCCAGCAGGGGACAGTCACTCTACAATGAGCAGTTCTTC.